This TCR beta chain was observed in a study of CDR3 diversity in severe acne. V lost 5 bases and J 6 bases, leaving 10 bases between the germline ends. CDR1 KGHDR and CDR2 SFDVKD come from the germline V gene. The CDR3 length is 13 residues. TCRdb used MiXCR to reprocess the PCR reads, holding one entry per CDR3 protein. This sample has approximately 84,000 distinct CDR3 sequences, with around 50% found just once. This clonotype was counted a few times. The TCR sequence derives from a male donor in good health, without acne. The sequencing sample was made of blood. The rearrangement links TRBV24-1 to TRBJ1-5; D might be TRBD1 (5 bases). The CDR3 nucleotides read TGTGCCACCAGTGGTCCCCAGGGTCAGCCCCAGCATTTT. This sequence encodes CATSGPQGQPQHF.